The clone carrying this TCR beta chain was counted only a few times. The target antigen is unknown. Other DNA sequences in the sample encode the same CDR3. The PCR employed 60 Vbeta primers together with 13 Jbeta primers. TCRdb keeps only in-frame clones here, not all; method: immunoSEQ multiplex PCR. The profile shows roughly 120,000 clones, around two thirds of them singletons. This sample stems from a study of cytomegalovirus exposure and HLA in healthy donors. V lost 6 bases and J 2 bases, leaving 8 bases between the germline ends. Germline V CDR1 and CDR2: SNHLY, FYNNEI. The CDR3 loop spans 12 amino acids. General study results and limits: A missense DCLRE1C variant was associated with V- and J-gene trimming of TCR beta chains in a later analysis, and an independent cohort replicated the association.

The sequence was collected from a man aged 55 to 70 in good health and CMV-seropositive. The sequencing input was PBMCs. The chain employs TRBV2 and TRBJ2-7; D unclear. The CDR3 loop reads CASRGAAYEQYF. The CDR3 DNA reads as TGTGCCAGCAGGGGTGCGGCCTACGAGCAGTACTTC.